Sequencing of this T cell receptor (beta chain) was carried out in a study of cytomegalovirus exposure and HLA in healthy donors (dated 2017 in TCRdb). Study-wide context: According to a later analysis, the 120 or so validation repertoires were produced on the same platform as the roughly 700 repertoires of the first cohort. To predict cytomegalovirus infection status, the study brought together high-throughput TCR immunosequencing, statistical association of individual TCRs with disease status, and machine learning. A separate validation cohort of 100 to 150 different subjects was used in addition to the roughly 620-subject first cohort. The study aimed to test whether signatures of past pathogen exposure could be identified by cataloging public T cell receptors.

With regard to this clone: No antigen is known for it. Base-call qualities are not available, and no considerably larger clone is one nucleotide away.

Trimming costs V 5 bases and J 5 bases, and their ends lie 16 bases apart. CDR1 is given as MNHEY and CDR2 as SVGAGI, both from the germline V gene. Measured from the cysteine to the phenylalanine, the CDR3 is 14 residues long. Here the CDR3 DNA is all that survives: 42 bases in frame from base 1. Separate from the approximately 670-subject first cohort, the validation cohort of 120 subjects was the group to which the donors belonged. What the authors observed across the whole study: The study listed 164 TCR beta chains as associated with cytomegalovirus. A few of the identified cytomegalovirus-associated TCR beta chains were confirmed in vitro to be specific for cytomegalovirus antigens. Of the cluster scores, roughly 95% were above 0 in a later analysis, which found that TCRs clustered in the first cohort also tended to co-occur in the 130 or so validation repertoires. Cytomegalovirus status was reported to be diagnosed by the classifier with high specificity and sensitivity in both the original and validation cohorts. Most TCR sequences were seen in very few donors, while some public TCRs were found in many individuals. The authors suggested that the approach could potentially be generalized to other disease states and immunological phenotypes. All 120 or so repertoires were used to score co-occurrence in the validation cohort in a later analysis, because that analysis had no HLA typing for the cohort.

Library preparation used the immunoSEQ multiplex PCR assay. In the authors' own workflow: A statistical classification framework was developed to diagnose cytomegalovirus status using the catalog of TCR beta chain sequences. Imported from immuneACCESS, the table was reduced by TCRdb to in-frame sequences with V and J called. These copies leave out some clones; in studies compared against another copy, an unresolved V gene accounts for under half, and the cause of the remainder is not known. V and J calls and clone size are given by that table; D and trimming were obtained from the DNA. The sample profile shows 250,000 to 300,000 clones; 90% of them were found once. The ten largest account for 0.37% of the sample.

The sample comprised PBMCs. The sequence links TRBV6-5 to TRBJ2-7; perhaps TRBD2 is the D gene, with 6 bases matching. The sequence was collected from a woman aged 18-29 years in good health and CMV-seronegative. This receptor carries the CDR3 CASSKWTIRDEQYF. The base sequence is TGTGCCAGCAGTAAGTGGACTATTCGCGACGAGCAGTACTTC.